These 8 T cell receptor beta chains originate from one sample sequenced in a study of cytomegalovirus exposure and HLA in healthy donors. PCR used 60 Vbeta primers and 13 Jbeta primers. Clones were sequenced by immunoSEQ multiplex PCR, and TCRdb holds only the in-frame ones, with some missing. The table includes under 130,000 clones, 74% detected once. Material: PBMCs. The receptors were gathered from a man aged 45 to 65 in good health and CMV-seropositive.

This chain connects TRBV7-2 to TRBJ1-2, with D tentatively TRBD1 (5 bases). CDR3 length: 14 amino acids. Germline V gene lookup returns CDR1 SGHTA and CDR2 FQGNSA. The germline V and J ends were trimmed by 5 bases and 8 bases, with 18 bases remaining between them. For the CDR3, the DNA is TGTGCCAGCAGCCCCTTTGACAGACAAAGGGGCTACACCTTC. This codes for CASSPFDRQRGYTF.

CDR3 sequence reads: CASSQDRINEQFF. The CDR3 coding sequence is TGTGCCAGCAGCCAGGACAGGATCAATGAGCAGTTCTTC. The chain carries TRBV5-4 and TRBJ2-1; TRBD1 aligns across 7 bases. This CDR3 has 13 amino acids. Per germline, CDR1 SGHNT and CDR2 YYREEE (reference sequence). V lost 4 bases, J lost 6 bases, and 4 bases stayed unmatched.

This clone was counted once. This chain links TRBV2 with TRBJ2-7; D might be TRBD2 (6 bases). This CDR3 has 12 amino acids. The ends were cut back, 8 bases at V and 4 bases at J, with 12 bases in the middle. The germline V gene has CDR1 SNHLY and CDR2 FYNNEI. In DNA, the CDR3 is TGTGCCAGCCACGGGACTCTATACGAGCAGTACTTC. Protein product: CASHGTLYEQYF.

The rearrangement uses TRBV25-1 and TRBJ2-1; 14 bases fit TRBD2. With 2 bases clipped from V and 5 bases from J, the junction kept 5 bases outside the gene matches. The CDR3 covers 17 residues. In germline, CDR1 is MGHDK, CDR2 SYGVNS. The DNA for the CDR3 is TGTGCCAGCAGTGAAGCTCGACTAGCGGGAGGGAACAATGAGCAGTTCTTC. Translating it yields CASSEARLAGGNNEQFF.

The CDR3 loop is CASASGQPGRGEKLFF. The CDR3 DNA reads TGTGCTAGTGCCTCTGGACAGCCTGGTCGGGGTGAAAAACTGTTTTTT. This chain connects TRBV12-5 to TRBJ1-4; TRBD1 is a possible D gene (6 bases). V was cut by 7 bases and J by 7 bases, with 22 bases left in between. This CDR3 contains 16 residues. The germline V gene has CDR1 LGHNT and CDR2 FRNRAP.

This sequence joins TRBV19 and TRBJ2-7; TRBD2 might be the D (6 bases). CDR3 length equals 10 residues. Germline V gene lookup returns CDR1 LNHDA and CDR2 SQIVND (reference sequence). The CDR3 DNA reads as TGTGGCGGGACCCTCTACGAGCAGTACTTC. Translating it yields CGGTLYEQYF.

The chain uses TRBV13 and TRBJ1-5, with no clear D. Per the germline V gene, CDR1 is PRHDT and CDR2 is FYEKMQ (reference sequence). The CDR3 totals 13 residues. V was pared by 2 bases and J by 4 bases, with 6 bases between. The chain's CDR3 is CASSLSRNQPQHF. For the CDR3, the DNA is TGTGCCAGCAGCTTATCCAGAAATCAGCCCCAGCATTTT.

The J gene is TRBJ1-5, the V gene TRBV10-3, with a weak D call TRBD1 (6 bases). The CDR3 consists of 13 residues. The germline CDR1 and CDR2 sequences are ENHRY and SYGVKD. Trimming shortened V by 5 bases and J by 4 bases, and 9 bases separated the two germline ends. The CDR3 region is CAISSDRNQPQHF. CDR3 in DNA: TGTGCCATCAGTTCGGACAGAAATCAGCCCCAGCATTTT.